Below are 10 T cell receptor beta chains sequenced from a single sample in a study of shared clonotypes between healthy human individuals (dated by TCRdb to about 2020). The method was the immunoSEQ multiplex PCR assay. In TCRdb, the immuneACCESS table is reduced to in-frame sequences with V and J assigned. These tables do not hold every clone; where another copy was compared, an unresolved V gene accounts for under half, and the others remain unexplained. For this sample the table gives around 980,000 clones, of which 78% were detected only once. The ten largest clones add up to 0.5% to 0.65% of the sample. Sequencing used memory CD4+ T cells from PBMCs. The meaning of the sample's cell subset or site label: CD45RA-negative fraction. The origin of the receptors is a man between 18 and 29 years old in good health. Some clones in this sample may be carry-over from other donors' samples.

The V gene is TRBV16, the J gene TRBJ1-1, with 8 bases aligning to TRBD1. Germline V gives CDR1 KGHSY, CDR2 FQNENV. The V segment lost 0 bases and the J segment 10 bases; nucleotides outside the gene matches: 4. The CDR3 is 13 residues long. The CDR3 bases are TGTGCCAGCAGCCAATCTCGGACAGGGCGAGCTTTCTTT. Its protein is CASSQSRTGRAFF.

J is TRBJ2-2 and V is TRBV9; D is ambiguous. The germline gives CDR1 SGDLS, CDR2 YYNGEE. The CDR3 covers 13 residues. With 4 bases removed from V and 6 bases from J, the gap between germline ends came to 10 bases. The CDR3 bases are TGTGCCAGCAGCCCTCAGAGAGCCGGGGAGCTGTTTTTT. This codes for CASSPQRAGELFF.

The CDR3 DNA follows: TGCGCCAGCAGCCAAGACAGGGATCGTCAGGCTTTCTTT. It specifies CASSQDRDRQAFF. This sequence joins TRBV4-1 and TRBJ1-1, with D maybe TRBD1 (5 bases). Germline CDR1 reads MGHRA; CDR2 reads YSYEKL. The CDR3 loop spans 13 amino acids. Trimming removed 0 bases from V and 11 bases from J, with 13 bases in between.

This clone was detected a few times. The gene calls are TRBV18 and TRBJ1-1; D is perhaps TRBD1 (5 bases). The CDR3 extends over 16 amino acids. V lost 2 bases to trimming and J lost 0 bases, with 13 bases between them. Germline-derived CDR1 and CDR2 are KGHSH and LQKENI. CDR3: CASSPMGQGMNTEAFF. The CDR3 nucleotides are TGTGCCAGCTCACCAATGGGTCAGGGCATGAACACTGAAGCTTTCTTT.

The rearrangement links TRBV9 to TRBJ2-1; TRBD2 aligns across 12 bases. The junction had 9 bases not matched to a gene; V was cut back by 2 bases and J by 6 bases. Germline V gives CDR1 SGDLS, CDR2 YYNGEE. The CDR3 has 17 amino acids. The CDR3, as DNA: TGTGCCAGCAGCGTCCGGCCCCTAGCGGGAGGGACCAATGAGCAGTTCTTC. This encodes CASSVRPLAGGTNEQFF.

To note about this clone: A read error may be the cause here, since a much bigger clone is one base away. CDR3 DNA: TGTGCCAGCAGCAGGGACAGGGACACTGAAGCTTTCTTT. Translated: CASSRDRDTEAFF. The chain couples TRBV7-8 to TRBJ1-1, with 9 positions matching TRBD1. Germline assignment: CDR1 SGHVS and CDR2 FQNEAQ. The CDR3 spans 13 residues. J gave up 3 bases and V 5 bases, and 1 base lay outside the gene matches.

V usage is TRBV7-2 and J usage is TRBJ1-2; D ambiguous. The CDR3 sequence is 14 residues long. Germline lookup yields CDR1 SGHTA and CDR2 FQGNSA. Trimming removed 6 bases at V and 0 bases at J, with 11 bases between. Here the CDR3 reads CASRGFTANYGYTF. DNA for the CDR3: TGTGCCAGCAGGGGGTTCACAGCTAACTATGGCTACACCTTC.

This clone was found a few times. V gene TRBV29-1 combines with J gene TRBJ1-4, with 9 positions matching TRBD1. V shed 6 bases, J shed 5 bases, and the junction held 4 bases outside the gene matches. The CDR3 runs to 13 residues. CDR1 is SQVTM and CDR2 is ANQGSEA in the germline V gene. Here the CDR3 reads CSVPGTGNEKLFF. In nucleotides, the CDR3 is TGCAGCGTCCCGGGGACAGGGAATGAAAAACTGTTTTTT.

The chain employs TRBV28 and TRBJ2-2, with 8 bases fitting TRBD2. The germline V gene encodes CDR1 MDHEN and CDR2 SYDVKM. This CDR3 comprises 15 residues. The V segment lost 6 bases and the J segment 6 bases; nucleotides outside the gene matches: 9. CDR3 nucleotides: TGTGCCAGCAGCCTCATAGCGGGAACCTCCGGGGAGCTGTTTTTT. It specifies CASSLIAGTSGELFF. The full variable domain, with the rest looked up from reference TRBV28 and TRBJ2-2, is DVKVTQSSRYLVKRTGEKVFLECVQDMDHENMFWYRQDPGLGLRLIYFSYDVKMKEKGDIPEGYSVSREKKERFSLILESASTNQTSMYLCASSLIAGTSGELFFGEGSRLTVL.

V usage is TRBV28 and J usage is TRBJ2-2; tentatively, D is TRBD1 (6 bases). The V end was cut by 5 bases, the J end by 1 base, with 11 bases between. Germline CDR1 and CDR2: MDHEN and SYDVKM. The CDR3 totals 15 residues. CDR3: CASSRLQGNTGELFF. The CDR3 coding sequence is TGTGCCAGCAGTCGATTACAGGGGAACACCGGGGAGCTGTTTTTT.